These T cell receptor beta chains were read from a single sample in a study of shared clonotypes between healthy human individuals. The protocol was immunoSEQ multiplex PCR, while the TCRdb copy is restricted to in-frame clones and leaves out a portion. Here the sample spans under 2,000,000 clones, just under 95% being singletons. Sequencing was carried out using naive CD8+ T cells sorted from blood. The receptors were sampled from a man aged 18 to 30 in good health. The CDR3 runs from the conserved cysteine through the conserved F or W. A D gene is named only where the DNA matches it firmly. Not all rows give a size; the values are once, few, many and, for expanded clones, a class.

j_call	clone_size	v_call	d_call	cdr3_aa	cdr3_nt
TRBJ1-2	-	TRBV7-9	TRBD1	CASSADPGGQGELIYGYTF	TGTGCCAGCAGCGCGGACCCGGGGGGACAGGGTGAACTTATCTATGGCTACACCTTC
TRBJ2-1	-	TRBV5-4	TRBD2	CASSFRLAGEFEQFF	TGTGCCAGCAGCTTCAGACTAGCGGGAGAATTTGAGCAGTTCTTC
TRBJ2-3	-	TRBV12-5	-	CASAIGTITDTQYF	TGTGCTAGTGCCATCGGGACGATCACAGATACGCAGTATTTT
TRBJ2-3	-	TRBV5-3	-	CARSWRQWAQDTQYF	TGTGCCAGAAGCTGGCGCCAGTGGGCTCAGGATACGCAGTATTTT
TRBJ2-3	-	TRBV4-3	-	CASSQEVAGRATDTQYF	TGCGCCAGCAGCCAAGAAGTGGCGGGGCGTGCCACAGATACGCAGTATTTT
TRBJ2-5	-	TRBV11-2	-	CASSLDGDEQETQYF	TGTGCCAGCAGCTTAGATGGGGACGAACAAGAGACCCAGTACTTC
TRBJ1-2	-	TRBV28	TRBD1	CASTGGYGYTF	TGTGCCAGCACAGGGGGCTATGGCTACACCTTC
TRBJ2-7	-	TRBV2	-	CASSPEAAVTYEQYF	TGTGCCAGCTCGCCAGAGGCAGCGGTAACCTACGAGCAGTACTTC
TRBJ1-6	-	TRBV2	TRBD1	CASSDNRDSYDNSPLHF	TGTGCCAGCAGTGATAACCGGGACAGCTACGATAATTCACCCCTCCACTTT
TRBJ2-2	-	TRBV7-9	-	CASSLMGAGELFF	TGTGCCAGCAGCTTAATGGGGGCCGGGGAGCTGTTTTTT
TRBJ2-1	-	TRBV29-1	TRBD1	CSVDEGTVYNEQFF	TGCAGCGTTGATGAGGGGACAGTATACAATGAGCAGTTCTTC
TRBJ2-3	-	TRBV19	TRBD1	CASSIDTGEGTDTQYF	TGTGCCAGTAGTATAGACACAGGGGAAGGCACAGATACGCAGTATTTT
TRBJ1-5	-	TRBV27	-	CASSPVYSNQPQHF	TGTGCCAGCAGTCCCGTTTATAGCAATCAGCCCCAGCATTTT
TRBJ1-3	-	TRBV25-1	-	CAAPWVFGNTIYF	TGTGCCGCCCCGTGGGTTTTTGGAAACACCATATATTTT
TRBJ1-3	-	TRBV6-1	-	CASSDRAGGNTIYF	TGTGCCAGCAGTGACCGGGCGGGAGGGAACACCATATATTTT
TRBJ2-1	once	TRBV27	-	CASSFGTSLEQFF	TGTGCCAGCAGTTTCGGAACTAGTCTCGAGCAGTTCTTC
TRBJ2-5	once	TRBV5-1	-	CASSLVPGLSYQETQYF	TGCGCCAGCAGCTTGGTGCCGGGATTATCGTACCAAGAGACCCAGTACTTC
TRBJ2-2	-	TRBV28	-	CASRRSVGDPAGELFF	TGTGCCAGCAGGAGGAGCGTGGGGGATCCGGCCGGGGAGCTGTTTTTT
TRBJ1-1	-	TRBV9	-	CASSVGAGSEAFF	TGTGCCAGCAGCGTAGGGGCAGGGTCTGAAGCTTTCTTT
TRBJ2-2	-	TRBV7-8	TRBD2	CASSPLRSGGAGELFF	TGTGCCAGCAGCCCGCTCCGTAGCGGGGGGGCCGGGGAGCTGTTTTTT
TRBJ2-7	-	TRBV7-9	TRBD2	CASSPRTSGSYEQYF	TGTGCCAGCAGCCCAAGGACTAGCGGGAGTTATGAGCAGTACTTC
TRBJ2-1	-	TRBV5-4	-	CASSLMTGNEQFF	TGTGCCAGCAGCTTGATGACGGGTAATGAGCAGTTCTTC
TRBJ2-2	-	TRBV4-3	-	CASSQDSGRNTGELFF	TGCGCCAGCAGCCAAGATTCGGGCAGGAACACCGGGGAGCTGTTTTTT
TRBJ2-1	-	TRBV7-3	-	CASSLESPNEQFF	TGTGCCAGCAGCTTAGAGTCGCCCAATGAGCAGTTCTTC
TRBJ2-7	-	TRBV5-6	-	CASSSPSSGYEQYF	TGTGCCAGCAGCTCCCCTAGTAGCGGCTACGAGCAGTACTTC
TRBJ1-3	-	TRBV13	-	CASSFPPPGDTIYF	TGTGCCAGCAGCTTCCCTCCCCCCGGGGACACCATATATTTT
TRBJ2-1	-	TRBV7-9	-	CASSLGVGETNEQFF	TGTGCCAGCAGCTTAGGTGTAGGGGAGACTAATGAGCAGTTCTTC
TRBJ1-1	-	TRBV7-3	-	CASSLKGPERDREAFF	TGTGCCAGCAGCTTAAAAGGACCAGAAAGGGATCGTGAAGCTTTCTTT
TRBJ2-7	-	TRBV27	-	CASSFKSGNYEQYF	TGTGCCAGCAGTTTTAAGTCGGGAAATTACGAGCAGTACTTC
TRBJ1-5	-	TRBV6-5	-	CASLGTPSWNQPQHF	TGTGCCAGCCTTGGGACACCCTCGTGGAATCAGCCCCAGCATTTT
TRBJ1-4	-	TRBV5-3	-	CARSPKRGVWDNEKLFF	TGTGCCAGAAGCCCAAAAAGAGGGGTATGGGATAATGAAAAACTGTTTTTT
TRBJ2-2	-	TRBV2	TRBD2	CASSEQSSGYTRELFF	TGTGCCAGCAGTGAACAGTCTAGCGGGTACACCCGGGAGCTGTTTTTT
TRBJ2-3	-	TRBV13	TRBD2	CASSAGGTSETDTQYF	TGTGCCAGCAGCGCCGGGGGGACTAGCGAAACAGATACGCAGTATTTT
TRBJ2-3	-	TRBV27	-	CASSLVGGPTDTQYF	TGTGCCAGCAGTTTAGTCGGGGGGCCCACAGATACGCAGTATTTT
TRBJ2-1	once	TRBV2	TRBD1	CASSDWDRGLGYNEQFF	TGTGCCAGCAGTGACTGGGACAGGGGGCTCGGATACAATGAGCAGTTCTTC
TRBJ2-7	-	TRBV7-9	TRBD2	CASSRVVGGPGEQYF	TGTGCCAGCAGCAGGGTTGTGGGAGGGCCGGGGGAGCAGTACTTC
TRBJ2-7	-	TRBV5-5	-	CASSWAGLYEQYF	TGTGCCAGCAGCTGGGCGGGGCTCTACGAGCAGTACTTC
TRBJ2-7	-	TRBV5-4	TRBD2	CASSIGAGSSYEQYF	TGTGCCAGCAGCATCGGAGCGGGAAGCTCCTACGAGCAGTACTTC
TRBJ2-7	once	TRBV7-9	TRBD1	CASSLPSTGGEQYF	TGTGCCAGCAGCTTACCCTCTACAGGGGGCGAGCAGTACTTC
TRBJ2-7	-	TRBV5-4	-	CASSRGTAYEQYF	TGTGCCAGCAGCCGGGGGACAGCTTACGAGCAGTACTTC
TRBJ2-1	once	TRBV2	TRBD2	CASTLLPGTSGRWNEQFF	TGTGCCAGCACCCTCCTTCCCGGGACTAGCGGGAGGTGGAATGAGCAGTTCTTC
TRBJ2-5	-	TRBV30	-	CASSRAGLGETQYF	TGTGCCTCCTCGAGGGCAGGGCTTGGGGAGACCCAGTACTTC
TRBJ2-3	-	TRBV7-6	-	CATPSGFRSTDTQYF	TGTGCCACTCCATCGGGGTTCAGGAGCACAGATACGCAGTATTTT
TRBJ2-1	-	TRBV5-1	TRBD2	CASSFLAGAYNEQFF	TGCGCCAGCAGCTTCCTAGCGGGGGCATACAATGAGCAGTTCTTC
TRBJ2-1	-	TRBV5-1	-	CASSLGGEQFF	TGCGCCAGCAGCTTGGGCGGAGAGCAGTTCTTC
TRBJ1-5	once	TRBV28	-	CASSLLDGGADQPQHF	TGTGCCAGCAGTTTATTGGATGGAGGCGCCGATCAGCCCCAGCATTTT
TRBJ1-2	-	TRBV5-1	TRBD1	CASSMGTGSRDYGYTF	TGCGCCAGCAGCATGGGGACAGGGAGTCGGGACTATGGCTACACCTTC